A selection of T cell receptor beta chains follows, all from one sample in a study of regulatory T cells in long-lasting Graves disease. TCRdb analysed the multiplex PCR reads with MiXCR anew, one entry per CDR3 protein. The sample carries roughly 440,000 distinct CDR3 sequences, 15% to 20% recorded once. In addition, the sample was reused for a study of T cells in Graves' hyperthyroidism and ophthalmopathy.

Sequenced material: peripheral blood mononuclear cells (PBMCs), taken at new diagnosis, from a patient treated with antithyroid drugs. All receptors come from a woman aged 18-29 years with Graves disease. Each CDR3 is given with its conserved first and last residue. D genes are given only for firm matches. For some rows the clone size is stated as once, few or many, or as a class when expanded; others skip it.

v_gene	d_gene	j_gene	abundance	CDR3nt	CDR3aa
TRBV10-1	TRBD2	TRBJ2-5	few	TGCGCCAGCAGTGAAGGTAGCGGGAGGGCCGGAGAGACCCAGTACTTC	CASSEGSGRAGETQYF
TRBV28	NA	TRBJ2-7	many	TGTGCCAGCAGTTTGGTGGGAGTGGTTACCTACGAGCAGTACTTC	CASSLVGVVTYEQYF
TRBV20-1	NA	TRBJ2-7	NA	TGCAGTGCTAGCTCCCAGGGGTCTGGCGAGCAGTACTTC	CSASSQGSGEQYF
TRBV10-2	NA	TRBJ2-7	once	TGCGCCAGCAGGCATGCAGCTACCTACGAGCAGTACTTC	CASRHAATYEQYF
TRBV10-3	NA	TRBJ2-1	few	TGTGCCATCACTGGGCAGGGATCAAATGAGCAGTTCTTC	CAITGQGSNEQFF
TRBV20-1	NA	TRBJ2-7	few	TGCAGTGCTAGAGATGGAGCAGACTCCTACGAGCAGTACTTC	CSARDGADSYEQYF
TRBV5-1	TRBD2	TRBJ2-1	many	TGCGCCAGCAGCTTGGGGTTCCTAGCGGGAGTAACGGACAATGAGCAGTTCTTC	CASSLGFLAGVTDNEQFF
TRBV28	NA	TRBJ1-2	few	TGTGCCAGCAGGATGGACGCTCTAGCGAGCTACACCTTC	CASRMDALASYTF
TRBV24-1	NA	TRBJ1-1	NA	TGTGCCACCAGTGAGGGTCAGAAGGCTTTCTTT	CATSEGQKAFF
TRBV7-8	TRBD1	TRBJ1-3	many	TGTGCCAGCAGTCCGGACAGGGTGTCTGGAAACACCATATATTTT	CASSPDRVSGNTIYF
TRBV20-1	NA	TRBJ2-5	many	TGCAGTGCTAGAGTACAGGGAGCCGAGACCCAGTACTTC	CSARVQGAETQYF
TRBV5-1	TRBD2	TRBJ2-5	NA	TGCGCCAGCAGCCACCGGACTAGCGGGATTCAAGAGACCCAGTACTTC	CASSHRTSGIQETQYF
TRBV27	NA	TRBJ1-1	many	TGTGCCAGCAGTTTAAGGGGGGGTCGGGCTTTCTTT	CASSLRGGRAFF
TRBV20-1	NA	TRBJ2-7	many	TGCAGTGCTAGGGACAAACGCTACGAGCAGTACTTC	CSARDKRYEQYF
TRBV28	TRBD2	TRBJ2-7	NA	TGTGCCAGCTCATATTTCGCCGCGAGGCGGGAGGCCCAGGGCGAGCAGTACTTC	CASSYFAARREAQGEQYF
TRBV12-3/TRBV12-4	NA	TRBJ1-5	many	TGTGCCAGCAGTTTAGCAGGAGGACAAGGCAATCAGCCCCAGCATTTT	CASSLAGGQGNQPQHF
TRBV7-2	NA	TRBJ2-2	NA	TGTGCCAGCAGCACAAGTTCTAGGGCCAGGGAGCTGTTTTTT	CASSTSSRARELFF
TRBV7-3	TRBD2	TRBJ2-1	many	TGTGCCAGCACCAGCGGGAGGGCGAGCAATGAGCAGTTCTTC	CASTSGRASNEQFF
TRBV6-1	NA	TRBJ2-7	many	TGTGCCAGCAGCCGCGCGCCTGTGGGATCCTACGAGCAGTACTTC	CASSRAPVGSYEQYF
TRBV6-5	NA	TRBJ1-1	NA	TGTGCCAGCAGTTACTCGGAAGACATGAACACTGAAGCTTTCTTT	CASSYSEDMNTEAFF
TRBV18	NA	TRBJ2-1	many	TGTGCCAGCTCACCATTACGCAATGAGCAGTTCTTC	CASSPLRNEQFF
TRBV12-3/TRBV12-4	TRBD2	TRBJ2-1	many	TGTGCCAGCAGTAAGGGACTAGCGGGAGGTACCAGCTCCTACAATGAGCAGTTCTTC	CASSKGLAGGTSSYNEQFF
TRBV2	TRBD1	TRBJ1-6	many	TGTGCCAGCAGTTCCGGGACAGGGGAAGGTGAAAGAGCCTCACCCCTCCACTTT	CASSSGTGEGERASPLHF
TRBV6-1	NA	TRBJ1-5	few	TGTGCCAGCACGGGCCAGGCAGGCAATCAGCCCCAGCATTTT	CASTGQAGNQPQHF
TRBV10-3	NA	TRBJ1-1	few	TGTGCCATCAGTGGGGGGAAGGGCCCTAGGAACACTGAAGCTTTCTTT	CAISGGKGPRNTEAFF
TRBV6-1	TRBD1	TRBJ1-1	NA	TGTGCCAGCAGTCACCCCGGGACAGGGGGCATTGGGGGAGGACCGAACACTGAAGCTTTCTTT	CASSHPGTGGIGGGPNTEAFF
TRBV24-1	TRBD2	TRBJ2-5	NA	TGTGCCACCAGTGATCGGACTAGCGGGGACCAAGAGACCCAGTACTTC	CATSDRTSGDQETQYF
TRBV12-3/TRBV12-4	NA	TRBJ1-1	many	TGTGCCAGCAGTTTAACAGGGTCAATCGGCTTT	CASSLTGSIGF
TRBV7-9	TRBD2	TRBJ2-3	many	TGTGCCAGCAGCTTATCCTTCTTGGCGCTAGCGGGAGAACGTGGCACAGATACGCAGTATTTT	CASSLSFLALAGERGTDTQYF
TRBV6-1	NA	TRBJ2-7	many	TGTGCCAGCAGTGAGCTAGGCTGGGGGTACTTC	CASSELGWGYF
TRBV19	TRBD1	TRBJ1-5	NA	TGTGCCAGTAGCCGACAGGGGACAGGTTATGGCAATCAGCCCCAGCATTTT	CASSRQGTGYGNQPQHF
TRBV7-2	NA	TRBJ2-3	many	TGTGCCAGCAGCTTAGGCTTCTACACAGATACGCAGTATTTT	CASSLGFYTDTQYF
TRBV28	TRBD2	TRBJ2-7	NA	TGTGCCAGCAGCTTTCTAGCGGGGGCCTACGAGCAGTACTTC	CASSFLAGAYEQYF
TRBV11-2	TRBD2	TRBJ2-3	many	TGTGCCAGCAGCTTAGGGGCTAGACTAGCGGGAGCGGTGAATACGCAGTATTTT	CASSLGARLAGAVNTQYF
TRBV29-1	NA	TRBJ2-7	NA	TGCAGCGTTTTTTCCCCACCGAGCTCCTACGAGCAGTACTTC	CSVFSPPSSYEQYF
TRBV5-1	TRBD2	TRBJ2-3	few	TGCGCCAGCAGCTTAGGGACTAGCGGGAGTTCAGATACGCAGTATTTT	CASSLGTSGSSDTQYF
TRBV5-5	NA	TRBJ2-3	many	TGTGCCAGCAGCTTGGTGGGGGCCCCAGGGACAGATACGCAGTATTTT	CASSLVGAPGTDTQYF
TRBV4-1	NA	TRBJ1-3	few	TGCGCCAGCAGCCAAAGGTGGGGAGTGTTCGGAAACACCATATATTTT	CASSQRWGVFGNTIYF
TRBV30	TRBD2	TRBJ2-7	many	TGTGCCGGGCGAACCGGGACTAGCGCAGACGAGCAGTACTTC	CAGRTGTSADEQYF
TRBV7-9	NA	TRBJ2-7	NA	TGTGCCAGCAGCCCCTCGGCATCTCCCTACGAGCAGTACTTC	CASSPSASPYEQYF
TRBV12-5	NA	TRBJ2-1	once	TGTGCTAGTGGTCCGGAAGGCACCTACAATGAGCAGTTCTTC	CASGPEGTYNEQFF
TRBV3-1	NA	TRBJ1-1	many	TGTGCCAGCAGCCAAGTTAACAGTGAAGCTTTCTTT	CASSQVNSEAFF
TRBV24-1	NA	TRBJ2-7	many	TGTGCCACCAGAAGGACCAAATTGGGGGAGCAGTACTTC	CATRRTKLGEQYF